These 28 T cell receptor beta chains originate from one sample sequenced in a study of T cells in localized non-small cell lung cancer. Sequencing used immunoSEQ multiplex PCR; TCRdb keeps in-frame clones, though not all of them. This sample carries 50,000 to 75,000 clones, 80% to 95% of them seen once, and the ten largest clones take about 20%. The source material was peripheral blood, sampled before any cancer treatment. The receptors here all came from a man aged 40 to 69 with stage I lung adenocarcinoma.

Here the CDR3 reads CASSLRPGTGGNTYEQYF. The CDR3 coding sequence is TGTGCCAGCAGCTTACGTCCCGGGACAGGGGGCAACACCTACGAGCAGTACTTC. This sequence joins TRBV11-2 and TRBJ2-7; 12 positions match TRBD1. V dropped 2 bases and J dropped 2; count of bases not matched to a gene: 10. Germline lookup yields CDR1 SGHAT and CDR2 FQNNGV. The CDR3 has 18 residues.

V gene TRBV7-9 combines with J gene TRBJ2-3; D possibly matches TRBD1 or TRBD2 (6 bases each). This CDR3 comprises 12 residues. Trimming shortened V by 5 bases and J by 6 bases, and 9 bases separated the two germline ends. CDR1 is SEHNR and CDR2 is FQNEAQ in the germline V gene (reference sequence). The CDR3 DNA follows: TGTGCCAGCAGCCCGGGGGCGGATACGCAGTATTTT. This codes for CASSPGADTQYF.

This chain links TRBV7-9 with TRBJ2-3; D unresolved. CDR1 and CDR2 (germline): SEHNR, FQNEAQ (reference sequence). Trimming pared 4 bases from V and 3 bases from J, leaving 8 bases between. The CDR3 spans 13 residues. CDR3 residues: CASSSQLTDTQYF. The CDR3 coding sequence is TGTGCCAGCAGCTCACAGCTGACAGATACGCAGTATTTT.

This chain connects TRBV19 to TRBJ2-3; 7 bases agree with TRBD2. Germline values: CDR1 LNHDA, CDR2 SQIVND (reference sequence). Trimming took 5 bases from V and 4 from J; bases not matched to a gene: 15. The CDR3 has 17 residues. CDR3 sequence reads: CASSPQGAGNLADTQYF. CDR3 sequence (DNA): TGTGCCAGTAGTCCCCAGGGAGCGGGAAACTTGGCAGATACGCAGTATTTT.

This clone has just one count. The J gene is TRBJ1-3, the V gene TRBV6-5, with D possibly being TRBD1 (5 bases). The CDR3 is 15 residues long. Germline assignment: CDR1 MNHEY and CDR2 SVGAGI. Trimming removed 5 bases from V and 3 bases from J, with 14 bases in between. This CDR3 reads CASSLDGTGGNTIYF. For the CDR3, the DNA is TGTGCCAGCAGTCTCGACGGGACGGGTGGAAACACCATATATTTT.

This chain joins TRBV6-5 and TRBJ1-2; TRBD1 matches at 8 bases. There are 13 residues in the CDR3. The J segment lost 6 bases and the V segment lost 4 bases, leaving 4 bases of the junction unmatched. From germline, CDR1 is MNHEY and CDR2 SVGAGI. The CDR3 is CASSSTGGNGYTF. The CDR3 coding sequence is TGTGCCAGCAGTTCTACAGGGGGGAATGGCTACACCTTC.

V is TRBV4-2 and J is TRBJ1-3; 7 positions match TRBD1. With 4 bases clipped from V and 4 bases from J, the junction kept 7 bases outside the gene matches. Per the germline V gene, CDR1 is LGHNA and CDR2 is YNFKEQ. CDR3 length: 15 amino acids. The chain's CDR3 is CASSPTGVGGNTIYF. The CDR3 DNA sequence: TGTGCCAGCAGCCCAACAGGGGTCGGGGGAAACACCATATATTTT.

The count of this clone is one. V usage is TRBV5-4 and J usage is TRBJ2-5; D perhaps matches TRBD2 (6 bases). The CDR3 extends over 14 amino acids. Trimming pared 0 bases from V and 1 base from J, leaving 7 bases between. Per germline, CDR1 SGHNT and CDR2 YYREEE (reference sequence). The CDR3 coding sequence is TGTGCCAGCAGCTTGGCGGGGGTCCAAGAGACCCAGTACTTC. It specifies CASSLAGVQETQYF.

The V gene is TRBV21-1, the J gene TRBJ2-1; the D call in the table, TRBD1, was not verified against the DNA. TRBV21-1 is flagged as a pseudogene. The CDR3 contains 19 residues. CDR3 loop: CASSKALWTGAFRNNEQFF. CDR3 coding DNA: TGTGCCAGCAGCAAAGCGCTTTGGACAGGGGCTTTTAGGAACAATGAGCAGTTCTTC.

The V gene is TRBV7-9, the J gene TRBJ2-1, with TRBD1 matching 9 bases. In germline, CDR1 is SEHNR, CDR2 FQNEAQ (reference sequence). This CDR3 contains 15 residues. Trimming removed 5 bases from V and 6 bases from J; junction bases left unmatched: 8. The CDR3 sequence: CASSPRGTGSNEQFF. The CDR3 bases are TGTGCCAGCAGCCCAAGGGGGACAGGGTCCAATGAGCAGTTCTTC. The variable domain in full, with the rest retrieved from reference TRBV7-9 and TRBJ2-1, is DTGVSQNPRHKITKRGQNVTFRCDPISEHNRLYWYRQTLGQGPEFLTYFQNEAQLEKSRLLSDRFSAERPKGSFSTLEIQRTEQGDSAMYLCASSPRGTGSNEQFFGPGTRLTVL.

The chain is built from TRBV9 and TRBJ2-3; TRBD1 might be the D (5 bases). CDR1 and CDR2 from the germline V gene are SGDLS and YYNGEE. This CDR3 is built from 15 residues. V lost 0 bases to trimming and J lost 1 base, with 9 bases between them. The CDR3 region has the DNA TGTGCCAGCAGCGTAGGACAGTCCCGCACAGATACGCAGTATTTT. Translated, it gives CASSVGQSRTDTQYF.

The CDR3 here is CASSLLTRETQYF. In nucleotides, the CDR3 is TGTGCCAGCAGCTTACTTACCCGGGAGACCCAGTACTTC. This chain links TRBV5-4 with TRBJ2-5; D gene ambiguous. This CDR3 spans 13 amino acids. Germline V gene sequence: CDR1 SGHNT, CDR2 YYREEE (reference sequence). The ends were cut back, 2 bases at V and 5 bases at J, with 10 bases in the middle.

The chain links TRBV7-3 to TRBJ2-1, with D possibly called TRBD1 or TRBD2 (5 bases each). This CDR3 has 15 amino acids. Looked up from germline, CDR1 is SGHTA and CDR2 is FQGTGA. The ends were cut back, 3 bases at V and 6 bases at J, with 15 bases in the middle. CDR3 DNA: TGTGCCAGCAGCTTGGGGACCATTGCGGGCAATGAGCAGTTCTTC. Its translation is CASSLGTIAGNEQFF. Full variable domain (rest looked up from reference TRBV7-3 and TRBJ2-1): GAGVSQTPSNKVTEKGKYVELRCDPISGHTALYWYRQSLGQGPEFLIYFQGTGAADDSGLPNDRFFAVRPEGSVSTLKIQRTERGDSAVYLCASSLGTIAGNEQFFGPGTRLTVL.

The rearrangement links TRBV10-3 to TRBJ2-1, with 8 bases that match TRBD2. Germline-derived CDR1 and CDR2 are ENHRY and SYGVKD. V gave up 6 bases and J gave up 8 bases; unmatched junction bases: 6. This CDR3 is 13 amino acids long. The CDR3 nucleotides are TGTGCCATCAGCGGGACTAGTCTGCATGAGCAGTTCTTC. Translation: CAISGTSLHEQFF.

This chain connects TRBV7-2 to TRBJ2-3; 10 bases map to TRBD2. Unmatched junction bases numbered 1, after V lost 3 bases and J lost 4 bases. Germline V gives CDR1 SGHTA, CDR2 FQGNSA. CDR3 length: 14 residues. CDR3 nucleotides: TGTGCCAGCAGCTTGACTAGCGGGCCAGATACGCAGTATTTT. Translation: CASSLTSGPDTQYF.

The V gene is TRBV4-1, the J gene TRBJ1-6; 9 positions agree with TRBD1. J gave up 6 bases and V 1 base, and 4 bases lay outside the gene matches. Germline CDR1 MGHRA, CDR2 YSYEKL. This CDR3 spans 16 amino acids. CDR3 in DNA: TGCGCCAGCAGCCAAGGGACAGGGGCCGTTAATTCACCCCTCCACTTT. This gives the protein CASSQGTGAVNSPLHF.

The chain is built from TRBV5-8 and TRBJ2-3; D not resolved. CDR1 SGHTS and CDR2 YDEGEE come from the germline V gene. The CDR3 is made up of 14 amino acids. The ends were cut back, 3 bases at V and 3 bases at J, with 11 bases in the middle. CDR3 DNA sequence: TGTGCCAGCAGCTCCCGAGGTGTTACAGATACGCAGTATTTT. Amino acid sequence: CASSSRGVTDTQYF.

This sequence joins TRBV15 and TRBJ2-7, with a weak D call TRBD2 (6 bases). This CDR3 comprises 15 residues. Germline V gene lookup returns CDR1 LNHNV and CDR2 YYDKDF (reference sequence). V shed 5 bases and J shed 5 bases, with 19 bases lying between them. CDR3 sequence (DNA): TGTGCCACCAGCGCCCGGAGGGAGTCGGTCCACGAGCAGTACTTC. Amino acid sequence: CATSARRESVHEQYF.

This chain connects TRBV5-1 to TRBJ2-7, with D uncertain. Germline CDR1 SGHRS, CDR2 YFSETQ. Trimming stripped 1 base from V and 3 bases from J, with 8 bases between. This CDR3 region has 13 residues. The CDR3 DNA reads as TGCGCCAGCAGCTTGTATATCAACTACGAGCAGTACTTC. It is translated as CASSLYINYEQYF.

In its sample, this clone is medium-sized. The chain has TRBV28 and TRBJ1-2; 9 positions match TRBD1. The CDR3 runs 15 residues. Germline trimming cut 6 bases from V and 0 bases from J; bases unmatched to any gene: 5. Germline V lookup: CDR1 MDHEN, CDR2 SYDVKM. CDR3 DNA sequence: TGTGCCAGCAGCCGGGACAGGGCTACTAACTATGGCTACACCTTC. Protein product: CASSRDRATNYGYTF.

V usage is TRBV5-1 and J usage is TRBJ2-1; 10 bases line up with TRBD2. V lost 1 base, J lost 7 bases, and 2 bases stayed unmatched. The CDR3 sequence is 14 residues long. Germline V gene data show CDR1 as SGHRS and CDR2 as YFSETQ. The CDR3 DNA reads as TGCGCCAGCAGCTTGTTACTAGCGGGGAATGAGCAGTTCTTC. Its protein product is CASSLLLAGNEQFF.

J is TRBJ2-1 and V is TRBV4-1, with 7 bases fitting TRBD2. CDR1 MGHRA and CDR2 YSYEKL come from the germline V gene. The length of the CDR3 is 16 residues. Trimming cost V 3 bases and J 9 bases; bases outside gene matches: 14. The DNA for the CDR3 is TGCGCCAGCAGCCAGGAACTAGCGCGAGGGGCCCTTGAGCAGTTCTTC. It codes for CASSQELARGALEQFF.

The chain couples TRBV30 to TRBJ2-7; the D gene is possibly TRBD2 (5 bases). The ends were cut back, 0 bases at V and 3 bases at J, with 9 bases in the middle. The V gene's germline CDR1 is GTSNPN and CDR2 SVGIG (reference sequence). CDR3 size: 13 residues. In DNA form, the CDR3 reads TGTGCCTGGAGTGTACTAGGCAACTACGAGCAGTACTTC. It yields the protein CAWSVLGNYEQYF. Together with reference TRBV30 and TRBJ2-7, the CDR3 gives the full variable domain: SQTIHQWPATLVQPVGSPLSLECTVEGTSNPNLYWYRQAAGRGLQLLFYSVGIGQISSEVPQNLSASRPQDRQFILSSKKLLLSDSGFYLCAWSVLGNYEQYFGPGTRLTVT.

The genes are TRBV6-1 and TRBJ2-7; TRBD1 aligns across 12 bases. The CDR3 is 13 residues long. V lost 6 bases and J lost 13; bases outside the gene matches: 10. Germline CDR1 reads MNHNS; CDR2 reads SASEGT. In DNA form, the CDR3 reads TGTGCCAGCAGGGGACAGGGGGCGACGGGCTTCTACTTC. This gives the protein CASRGQGATGFYF.

The CDR3 loop is CSVAGAGELFF. The CDR3 DNA sequence: TGCAGCGTTGCGGGGGCTGGGGAGCTGTTTTTT. V and J are TRBV29-1 and TRBJ2-2; possibly TRBD1 or TRBD2 for D (6 bases each). Trimming shortened V by 4 bases and J by 8 bases, and 8 bases separated the two germline ends. The V gene's germline CDR1 is SQVTM and CDR2 ANQGSEA. The CDR3 length is 11 residues.

The chain is built from TRBV11-3 and TRBJ2-1; perhaps TRBD2 as D (6 bases). Trimming pared 0 bases from V and 3 bases from J, leaving 12 bases between. This CDR3 region has 16 residues. In germline, CDR1 is SGHNT, CDR2 YENEEA. The DNA of the CDR3 is TGTGCCAGCAGCTTAGATGGCGGGACGAACTACAATGAGCAGTTCTTC. Amino acids: CASSLDGGTNYNEQFF. The full variable domain, completed using reference TRBV11-3 and TRBJ2-1, is EAGVVQSPRYKIIEKKQPVAFWCNPISGHNTLYWYLQNLGQGPELLIRYENEEAVDDSQLPKDRFSAERLKGVDSTLKIQPAELGDSAVYLCASSLDGGTNYNEQFFGPGTRLTVL.

This clone was picked up one time. The chain has TRBV7-9 and TRBJ2-7; TRBD2 might be the D (6 bases). CDR3 size: 15 residues. Germline V gives CDR1 SEHNR, CDR2 FQNEAQ (reference sequence). V was pared by 5 bases and J by 0 bases, with 14 bases between. The CDR3 DNA follows: TGTGCCAGCAGCAGCAGCGGGTACAGCTCCTACGAGCAGTACTTC. Translating it yields CASSSSGYSSYEQYF.

The chain has TRBV28 and TRBJ1-4; D unclear. The CDR3 contains 14 residues. V dropped 2 bases and J dropped 4 bases, with 8 bases sitting between them. Germline CDR1 MDHEN, CDR2 SYDVKM. For the CDR3, the DNA is TGTGCCAGCAGTTTAACTCAAGTTAATGAAAAACTGTTTTTT. It specifies CASSLTQVNEKLFF. The full variable domain, with the rest looked up from reference TRBV28 and TRBJ1-4, is DVKVTQSSRYLVKRTGEKVFLECVQDMDHENMFWYRQDPGLGLRLIYFSYDVKMKEKGDIPEGYSVSREKKERFSLILESASTNQTSMYLCASSLTQVNEKLFFGSGTQLSVL.